This TCR beta chain was sequenced in a study of cytomegalovirus exposure and HLA in healthy donors. Study findings and constraints: Some V segments (TRBV6-2 and TRBV6-3 among them) were excluded as indistinguishable. It was assumed in the presence/absence analyses that sequencing depth was roughly uniform across donors.

Deletions cut 8 bases from V and 2 bases from J, with 13 bases between. Germline V gene sequence: CDR1 SGHTA, CDR2 FQGNSA. The CDR3 is 13 amino acids. As to this clone: What it recognizes is unknown.

PCR was performed using 60 Vbeta and 13 Jbeta primers. Produced via immunoSEQ multiplex PCR; TCRdb's table is partial and in-frame only. The data show 150,000 to 200,000 clones, with 84% seen just once and about 0.25% held by the top ten. Those who donated were healthy bone marrow donors. Sequencing used PBMCs. This chain links TRBV7-2 with TRBJ2-7; maybe TRBD1 (7 bases). The TCR originated in a boy between 10 and 17 years old in good health and CMV-seronegative. This chain's CDR3 is CASRRGTAYEQYF. The CDR3 DNA sequence: TGTGCCAGCCGGCGCGGGACAGCCTACGAGCAGTACTTC. Full variable domain (outside the CDR3, taken from reference TRBV7-2 and TRBJ2-7): GAGVSQSPSNKVTEKGKDVELRCDPISGHTALYWYRQSLGQGLEFLIYFQGNSAPDKSGLPSDRFSAERTGGSVSTLTIQRTQQEDSAVYLCASRRGTAYEQYFGPGTRLTVT.